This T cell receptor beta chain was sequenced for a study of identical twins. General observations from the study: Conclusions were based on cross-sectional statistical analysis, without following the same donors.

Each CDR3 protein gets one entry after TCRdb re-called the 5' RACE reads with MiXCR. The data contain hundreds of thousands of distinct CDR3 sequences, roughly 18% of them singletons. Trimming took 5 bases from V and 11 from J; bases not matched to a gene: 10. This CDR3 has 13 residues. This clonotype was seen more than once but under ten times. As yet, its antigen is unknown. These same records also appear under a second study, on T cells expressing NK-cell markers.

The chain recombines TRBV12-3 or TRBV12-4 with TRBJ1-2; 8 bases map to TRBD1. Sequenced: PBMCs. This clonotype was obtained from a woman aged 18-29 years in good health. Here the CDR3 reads CASSPDRDRRYTF. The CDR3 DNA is TGTGCCAGCAGTCCAGACCGGGACAGGAGATACACCTTC.